This entry lists 28 T cell receptor beta chains sequenced from one sample in a study of blood T cell repertoires in COVID-19 (dated by TCRdb to between 2020 and 2021). Receptor libraries were prepared by the immunoSEQ multiplex PCR assay. TCRdb obtained this table from immuneACCESS and retained in-frame rearrangements with V and J assigned. These tables miss some clones; where compared with another copy, unresolved V genes account for less than half of the shortfall, and the remainder is unexplained. For this sample the table gives 120,000 or so clones, of which roughly 69% were detected only once. Clones ranked in the top ten supply 2% to 2.5% of the sample. The sequenced sample was peripheral blood. Every receptor here comes from a woman between 70 and 85 years old with acute or convalescent COVID-19.

This clone was detected only once. This rearrangement joins TRBV11-2 to TRBJ1-3, with D possibly matching TRBD1 (6 bases). V lost 5 bases, J lost 0 bases, and 17 bases lay in between. Germline V CDR1 and CDR2: SGHAT, FQNNGV. The length of the CDR3 is 17 residues. CDR3 in amino acids: CASSLLAGDLSGNTIYF. CDR3 bases: TGTGCCAGCAGCCTGCTGGCAGGGGACCTCTCTGGAAACACCATATATTTT.

This rearrangement joins TRBV19 to TRBJ2-2, with a possible D match to TRBD1 (6 bases). CDR3 length: 14 amino acids. Deletions cut 6 bases from V and 4 bases from J, with 12 bases between. The germline V gene encodes CDR1 LNHDA and CDR2 SQIVND (reference sequence). This CDR3 reads CASSAGTITGELFF. The CDR3 DNA sequence: TGTGCCAGTAGCGCCGGGACAATCACCGGGGAGCTGTTTTTT.

The rearrangement uses TRBV6-1 and TRBJ1-1; 10 bases agree with TRBD1. There are 14 residues in the CDR3. Germline lookup yields CDR1 MNHNS and CDR2 SASEGT. The trim removed 5 bases at V and 4 bases at J, leaving 4 bases unmatched. CDR3 in DNA: TGTGCCAGCAGTTTGACAGGGGGCAGCACTGAAGCTTTCTTT. This sequence encodes CASSLTGGSTEAFF.

This clone was detected once. This chain joins TRBV6-5 and TRBJ1-2; 8 bases align to TRBD1. The CDR3 length is 14 residues. The V gene end was trimmed by 5 bases and the J gene end by 6 bases; junction bases not matched to a gene: 8. Germline CDR1 and CDR2: MNHEY and SVGAGI. CDR3 DNA sequence: TGTGCCAGCAGTCCCCCTGGGACAGGTCATGGCTACACCTTC. This gives the protein CASSPPGTGHGYTF.

This sequence joins TRBV6-6 and TRBJ2-7; D not resolved. V shed 10 bases and J shed 6 bases, with 13 bases lying between them. The CDR3 extends over 11 amino acids. From germline, CDR1 is MNHNY and CDR2 SVGAGI (reference sequence). CDR3: CATGRTGEQYF. The CDR3 DNA is TGTGCCACCGGTCGGACGGGCGAGCAGTACTTC.

Written as DNA, the CDR3 is TGTGCCAGCAGTGATCTAGGGGAAAAGTCTGGCTACACCTTC. Translating gives CASSDLGEKSGYTF. This chain uses TRBV6-1 with TRBJ1-2, with a possible D match to TRBD1 (5 bases). CDR1 MNHNS and CDR2 SASEGT come from the germline V gene. The CDR3 covers 14 residues. Trimming pared 3 bases from V and 7 bases from J, leaving 15 bases between.

V gene TRBV2 combines with J gene TRBJ2-5; 10 nucleotides match TRBD2. Germline V gene sequence: CDR1 SNHLY, CDR2 FYNNEI. V dropped 4 bases and J dropped 5; count of bases not matched to a gene: 7. The CDR3 sequence is 15 residues long. The CDR3 protein is CASSGSSGGEETQYF. The CDR3 bases are TGTGCCAGCAGTGGATCTAGCGGGGGTGAGGAGACCCAGTACTTC. The full variable domain, its missing parts supplied by reference TRBV2 and TRBJ2-5, is EPEVTQTPSHQVTQMGQEVILRCVPISNHLYFYWYRQILGQKVEFLVSFYNNEISEKSEIFDDQFSVERPDGSNFTLKIRSTKLEDSAMYFCASSGSSGGEETQYFGPGTRLLVL.

The chain recombines TRBV6-6 with TRBJ2-7; D perhaps matches TRBD1 (5 bases). There are 15 residues in the CDR3. CDR1 is MNHNY, CDR2 SVGAGI, per germline (reference sequence). V was cut by 0 bases and J by 0 bases, with 9 bases left in between. The DNA for the CDR3 is TGTGCCAGCAGTTACTCGGGCAGGGCCTCCTACGAGCAGTACTTC. This codes for CASSYSGRASYEQYF.

This clone was seen only a few times. The chain joins TRBV23-1 to TRBJ2-7; 7 positions match TRBD1. TRBV23-1 is placed among ORFs of uncertain function. V trimming: 2 bases; J trimming: 1 base; junction bases outside the gene matches: 8. The CDR3 contains 16 residues. CDR3 in DNA: TGCGCCAGCAGTCAAAATCGGGACAGTATTTCCTACGAGCAGTACTTC. Encoded protein: CASSQNRDSISYEQYF.

The CDR3 here is CASTTGQGTLTEAFF. CDR3 coding DNA: TGTGCCAGCACTACAGGACAGGGAACCCTCACTGAAGCTTTCTTT. The J gene is TRBJ1-1, the V gene TRBV6-5; 8 positions match TRBD1. Looked up from germline, CDR1 is MNHEY and CDR2 is SVGAGI. Trimming cost V 7 bases and J 4 bases; bases outside gene matches: 11. The CDR3 consists of 15 residues.

This clone was counted many times. The chain employs TRBV4-1 and TRBJ2-5; 8 bases are a match to TRBD1. The CDR3 contains 16 residues. V was clipped by 1 base and J by 4 bases; unmatched bases: 8. CDR1 is MGHRA, CDR2 YSYEKL, per germline. The CDR3 coding sequence is TGCGCCAGCAGCCAAGTAACCAGGGGGCCGGGAGAGACCCAGTACTTC. As protein: CASSQVTRGPGETQYF.

The CDR3 sequence: CASSFFASNEQYF. The CDR3 nucleotides are TGTGCCAGCAGCTTCTTCGCCAGTAACGAGCAGTACTTC. The chain has TRBV5-6 and TRBJ2-7; D call uncertain. V dropped 2 bases and J dropped 5 bases, with 11 bases sitting between them. From germline, CDR1 is SGHDT and CDR2 YYEEEE. The CDR3 runs to 13 residues. Based on the CDR3 plus reference TRBV5-6 and TRBJ2-7, the full variable domain is DAGVTQSPTHLIKTRGQQVTLRCSPKSGHDTVSWYQQALGQGPQFIFQYYEEEERQRGNFPDRFSGHQFPNYSSELNVNALLLGDSALYLCASSFFASNEQYFGPGTRLTVT.

The chain is built from TRBV6-5 and TRBJ1-2, with D maybe TRBD1 (5 bases). This CDR3 comprises 14 residues. Germline assignment: CDR1 MNHEY and CDR2 SVGAGI. With 6 bases removed from V and 0 bases from J, the gap between germline ends came to 11 bases. The chain's CDR3 is CASSTRDSNYGYTF. The CDR3 DNA is TGTGCCAGCAGCACCCGGGACTCTAACTATGGCTACACCTTC.

This clone was seen only once. The V gene is TRBV18, the J gene TRBJ2-1, with D maybe TRBD1 (5 bases). Deletions cut 3 bases from V and 7 bases from J, with 10 bases between. CDR3 size: 13 residues. The germline V gene encodes CDR1 KGHSH and CDR2 LQKENI. For the CDR3, the DNA is TGTGCCAGCTCACCGGGCAGGGAAAATGAGCAGTTCTTC. Its translation is CASSPGRENEQFF.

This sequence joins TRBV2 and TRBJ1-2; 7 positions agree with TRBD1. J lost 8 bases, V lost 3 bases, and 3 bases had no gene match. Germline CDR1 SNHLY, CDR2 FYNNEI. This CDR3 is 12 amino acids long. The CDR3 coding sequence is TGTGCCAGCAGTGAGACAGGGCGAGGCTACACCTTC. Protein: CASSETGRGYTF.

The chain carries TRBV7-3 and TRBJ2-3, with 10 bases matching TRBD2. CDR1 and CDR2 from the germline V gene are SGHTA and FQGTGA. V lost 2 bases and J lost 6; bases outside the gene matches: 11. The CDR3 has 17 residues. CDR3 residues: CASSLGPSGSTSDTQYF. In DNA, the CDR3 is TGTGCCAGCAGCTTAGGCCCTAGCGGGAGTACATCCGATACGCAGTATTTT.

This sequence joins TRBV6-1 and TRBJ1-2, with D perhaps matching TRBD1 (5 bases). V dropped 5 bases and J dropped 3 bases, with 13 bases sitting between them. CDR3 length equals 14 residues. The germline V gene encodes CDR1 MNHNS and CDR2 SASEGT. In DNA form, the CDR3 reads TGTGCCAGCAGTCGTACAGGTATTGACTATGGCTACACCTTC. Amino acids: CASSRTGIDYGYTF.

V gene TRBV4-1 combines with J gene TRBJ1-5; a possible D gene is TRBD1 (5 bases). Trimming left V 4 bases short and J 3 bases short, with 10 bases between. Germline CDR1 and CDR2: MGHRA and YSYEKL. The CDR3 length is 14 residues. The chain's CDR3 is CASSRGTDNQPQHF. In nucleotides, the CDR3 is TGCGCCAGCAGCCGCGGGACGGACAATCAGCCCCAGCATTTT.

The J gene is TRBJ2-3, the V gene TRBV19; D is perhaps TRBD2 (6 bases). This CDR3 comprises 15 residues. The germline CDR1 and CDR2 sequences are LNHDA and SQIVND (reference sequence). V was cut by 8 bases and J by 2 bases, with 17 bases left in between. CDR3 sequence: CASGGRRQFTDTQYF. The CDR3 bases are TGTGCCAGTGGGGGGAGGCGGCAATTCACAGATACGCAGTATTTT.

The V gene is TRBV6-5, the J gene TRBJ1-6; D is undetermined. The CDR3 is 15 residues long. Germline V gene lookup returns CDR1 MNHEY and CDR2 SVGAGI. With 5 bases removed from V and 7 bases from J, the gap between germline ends came to 15 bases. CDR3 amino acids: CASSLEGSGNSPLHF. CDR3 nucleotides: TGTGCCAGCAGTCTAGAAGGGTCGGGGAATTCACCCCTCCACTTT.

This clone was seen a few times. This chain joins TRBV18 and TRBJ2-3; TRBD1 might be the D (6 bases). CDR3 length: 17 amino acids. The V end was cut by 4 bases, the J end by 6 bases, with 23 bases between. Germline V gives CDR1 KGHSH, CDR2 LQKENI. This CDR3 is CASSLQGLPVSADTQYF. CDR3 bases: TGTGCCAGCTCACTACAGGGCCTCCCAGTTTCGGCTGATACGCAGTATTTT.

Regarding this clone: Other DNA sequences in the same sample also yield this CDR3. V gene TRBV11-2 combines with J gene TRBJ2-7, with 7 bases fitting TRBD1. This CDR3 has 13 residues. Germline CDR1 SGHAT, CDR2 FQNNGV. Trimming cost V 3 bases and J 3 bases; bases outside gene matches: 2. CDR3 sequence: CASSLGDSYEQYF. CDR3 nucleotides: TGTGCCAGCAGCTTGGGGGACAGCTACGAGCAGTACTTC.

This sequence joins TRBV10-3 and TRBJ1-1; TRBD1 might be the D (5 bases). The CDR3 runs 13 residues. Germline loops: CDR1 ENHRY, CDR2 SYGVKD. Trimming stripped 10 bases from V and 7 bases from J, with 19 bases between. The CDR3 loop reads CATRVGAFLEAFF. As DNA, the CDR3 is TGTGCCACTCGGGTAGGGGCATTTCTTGAAGCTTTCTTT.

In this sample, this clone turned up a few times. The chain combines TRBV15 with TRBJ2-7, with a tentative D call TRBD1 (5 bases). With 6 bases removed from V and 1 base from J, the gap between germline ends came to 7 bases. CDR1 and CDR2 (germline): LNHNV, YYDKDF (reference sequence). This CDR3 has 12 residues. The CDR3 protein is CATSPGSYEQYF. For the CDR3, the DNA is TGTGCCACCAGTCCAGGGTCCTACGAGCAGTACTTC.

In its sample, this clone was seen a few times. The chain uses TRBV10-3 and TRBJ1-3; D not certain. The V gene lost 0 bases and the J gene lost 4 bases, with 10 bases spanning the gap. Germline V gene data show CDR1 as ENHRY and CDR2 as SYGVKD. There are 15 residues in the CDR3. CDR3 in amino acids: CAISESDNPGNTIYF. The CDR3, as DNA: TGTGCCATCAGTGAGTCCGACAATCCCGGAAACACCATATATTTT.

The rearrangement links TRBV25-1 to TRBJ2-1, with D possibly being TRBD1 (7 bases). This CDR3 has 14 amino acids. V gave up 6 bases and J gave up 6 bases, with 15 bases separating them. CDR1 MGHDK and CDR2 SYGVNS come from the germline V gene. In nucleotides, the CDR3 is TGTGCCAGCAGGGGGGGACAGATCCTCAATGAGCAGTTCTTC. Amino acid sequence: CASRGGQILNEQFF.

Worth noting for this clone: This sample includes further DNA sequences coding for the same CDR3. The V call is TRBV4-3, the J call TRBJ1-2; the D gene is possibly TRBD1 (5 bases). Germline CDR1 LGHNA, CDR2 YSLEER. The V end lost 2 bases, the J end lost 4 bases, and 17 bases lay between the germline ends. The CDR3 consists of 16 residues. As DNA, the CDR3 is TGCGCCAGCAGCCAACTCCGCGGAGGGACGGGCTATGGCTACACCTTC. This gives the protein CASSQLRGGTGYGYTF.

The chain couples TRBV5-1 to TRBJ2-3; unclear D gene. The CDR3 length is 13 residues. Trimming removed 2 bases from V and 6 bases from J, with 10 bases in between. Germline CDR1 reads SGHRS; CDR2 reads YFSETQ. CDR3 in DNA: TGCGCCAGCAGCTTCGACCTCGGGGATACGCAGTATTTT. Amino acids: CASSFDLGDTQYF.